This passage covers 8 T cell receptor beta chains from one sample sequenced in a study of cytomegalovirus exposure and HLA in healthy donors. Primers for the PCR totalled 60 Vbeta and 13 Jbeta. Generated by immunoSEQ multiplex PCR, the TCRdb table keeps only in-frame clones and is missing some. The sample holds some 190,000 clones, roughly 82% seen once. The sequenced sample was PBMCs. The receptors come from a man aged 35 to 55 in good health and CMV-seronegative.

The chain has TRBV19 and TRBJ2-3; D possibly corresponds to TRBD2 (5 bases). Germline assignment: CDR1 LNHDA and CDR2 SQIVND (reference sequence). The V and J ends lost 7 bases and 0 bases respectively, with 14 bases between them. This CDR3 comprises 15 residues. This CDR3 is CASTVGRTSTDTQYF. The CDR3 DNA is TGTGCCAGTACCGTTGGGCGGACTAGCACAGATACGCAGTATTTT.

The rearrangement uses TRBV5-1 and TRBJ1-1; TRBD1 might be the D (5 bases). Germline CDR1 and CDR2: SGHRS and YFSETQ. V was trimmed by 5 bases and J by 3 bases, leaving 14 bases between them. CDR3 size: 14 residues. CDR3 protein: CASRAGPRDTEAFF. The DNA of the CDR3 is TGCGCCAGCAGGGCGGGACCCCGGGACACTGAAGCTTTCTTT.

The CDR3 bases are TGTGCCTGGGGAGAGGGGGGGGATCAGCCCCAGCATTTT. Protein sequence: CAWGEGGDQPQHF. The rearrangement uses TRBV30 and TRBJ1-5; a possible D gene is TRBD1 (6 bases). CDR3 size: 13 residues. From germline, CDR1 is GTSNPN and CDR2 SVGIG (reference sequence). Trimming removed 5 bases from V and 5 bases from J, with 13 bases in between.

The chain links TRBV5-1 to TRBJ2-7; possible D gene TRBD2, 5 bases. CDR3 length equals 18 residues. From germline, CDR1 is SGHRS and CDR2 YFSETQ. Between the trimmed V and J ends, which lost 2 bases and 5 bases, there was a span of 26 bases. CDR3 sequence (DNA): TGCGCCAGCAGCTTCTTCCCGAGTGAGGGAAGGGCAGTTAACGAGCAGTACTTC. Translated: CASSFFPSEGRAVNEQYF.

The chain combines TRBV6-5 with TRBJ1-2, with a weak D call TRBD1 (6 bases). The ends were cut back, 4 bases at V and 8 bases at J, with 11 bases in the middle. Germline CDR1 is MNHEY and CDR2 is SVGAGI. The CDR3 spans 12 residues. CDR3 nucleotides: TGTGCCAGCAGTTCCTGGGACACAGGCTACACCTTC. Protein product: CASSSWDTGYTF.

The chain links TRBV7-8 to TRBJ1-1; the match to TRBD1 covers 9 bases. The CDR3 totals 15 residues. The germline CDR1 and CDR2 sequences are SGHVS and FQNEAQ. Trimming took 5 bases from V and 5 from J; bases not matched to a gene: 9. CDR3 DNA: TGTGCCAGCAGCCCCCGTGACAGGGGGTATACTGAAGCTTTCTTT. Translating gives CASSPRDRGYTEAFF. Full variable domain (missing parts from reference TRBV7-8 and TRBJ1-1): GAGVSQSPRYKVAKRGQDVALRCDPISGHVSLFWYQQALGQGPEFLTYFQNEAQLDKSGLPSDRFFAERPEGSVSTLKIQRTQQEDSAVYLCASSPRDRGYTEAFFGQGTRLTVV.

This clone was counted once. The genes are TRBV27 and TRBJ2-2; TRBD1 aligns across 9 bases. This CDR3 comprises 15 residues. The junction had 5 bases not matched to a gene; V was cut back by 5 bases and J by 4 bases. CDR1 and CDR2 from the germline V gene are MNHEY and SMNVEV (reference sequence). The CDR3, as DNA: TGTGCCAGCAGTCCCAGGACAGGGGTCACCGGGGAGCTGTTTTTT. It is translated as CASSPRTGVTGELFF.

The chain employs TRBV18 and TRBJ2-7; 7 bases match TRBD2. With 6 bases clipped from V and 6 bases from J, the junction kept 11 bases outside the gene matches. Germline CDR1 is KGHSH and CDR2 is LQKENI. The CDR3 spans 14 residues. CDR3 in DNA: TGTGCCAGCTCCCCATTGAGGGAGGGTACCGAGCAGTACTTC. Translating gives CASSPLREGTEQYF.